This TCR beta chain was retrieved from a study of cytomegalovirus exposure and HLA in healthy donors. Germline V gene lookup returns CDR1 MNHNS and CDR2 SASEGT. Deletions cut 7 bases from V and 4 bases from J, with 16 bases between. The CDR3 sequence is 14 residues long. Comments on this clone: The antigen is undetermined.

This table comes from immunoSEQ multiplex PCR, and its TCRdb copy is limited to in-frame clones, with some not included. The sample lists 100,000 or so clones, about 95% occurring once. The study's findings and limits: Subsequent analysis found a tendency for first-cohort TCR clusters to co-occur within the 100 to 150 validation repertoires. The study designated fewer than 200 TCR beta chains cytomegalovirus-associated.

The chain couples TRBV6-1 to TRBJ1-1; tentative D call: TRBD1 (6 bases). The TCR originated in a woman aged 18-30 years in good health and CMV-seronegative. The material sequenced was PBMCs. CDR3 coding DNA: TGTGCCAGCACTATGACAGGTTCGTTCACTGAAGCTTTCTTT. Amino acid sequence: CASTMTGSFTEAFF.